These 10 T cell receptor beta chains came from one sample sequenced in a study of blood T cells in healthy people across ages. The use of a sample-barcoded 5' primer and a J-beta primer mix characterized a second PCR of roughly 6 to 11 cycles. TCRdb called the 5' RACE reads again in MiXCR, with one record for every CDR3 protein. Among hundreds of thousands of distinct CDR3 sequences listed, 40% to 45% were seen once. Input material: blood. These receptors came from a woman aged 55-70 years in good health.

This clonotype was counted once. V and J are TRBV28 and TRBJ2-1; 10 bases line up with TRBD2. The last part of the DNA fits TRBJ2-7 better; the J call may be wrong. In germline, CDR1 is MDHEN, CDR2 SYDVKM. This CDR3 region has 17 residues. CDR3 sequence (DNA): TGTGCCAGCACCCTGACTAGCGGGTCAAGCTCCTACAATGAGCAGTACTTC. Residues: CASTLTSGSSSYNEQYF.

The chain has TRBV29-1 and TRBJ2-5; unclear D gene. Germline loops: CDR1 SQVTM, CDR2 ANQGSEA. This CDR3 has 12 amino acids. The V gene lost 5 bases and the J gene lost 1 base, with 8 bases spanning the gap. The CDR3 DNA reads TGCAGCGTTTCCCAGCCCCAAGAGACCCAGTACTTC. It is translated as CSVSQPQETQYF.

The J gene is TRBJ2-3, the V gene TRBV20-1; TRBD2 matches 8 bases. CDR3 size: 16 residues. Germline-derived CDR1 and CDR2 are DFQATT and SNEGSKA (reference sequence). The ends lost 5 bases at V and 3 bases at J; junction bases unmatched: 13. The DNA of the CDR3 is TGCAGTGCTGAACTTACTAGCGGAGCTACTACAGATACGCAGTATTTT. Translating gives CSAELTSGATTDTQYF.

This clonotype was counted only a few times. The chain couples TRBV6-6 to TRBJ2-5, with D maybe TRBD2 (6 bases). The length of the CDR3 is 13 residues. Trimming shortened V by 9 bases and J by 5 bases, and 16 bases separated the two germline ends. Germline loops: CDR1 MNHNY, CDR2 SVGAGI (reference sequence). As DNA, the CDR3 is TGTGCCAGTCTCGGGACGGGAGTGGAGACCCAGTACTTC. The encoded protein is CASLGTGVETQYF.

This clonotype was seen at least ten times. The V gene is TRBV6-2 or TRBV6-3, the J gene TRBJ2-1, with 7 positions matching TRBD2. Losses at the gene ends were 6 bases for V and 2 bases for J; bases not matched to a gene: 7. The CDR3 consists of 15 residues. The germline gives CDR1 MNHEY, CDR2 SVGEGT. CDR3 DNA: TGTGCCAGCAGCCCAAGGAGCGGGACCTACAATGAGCAGTTCTTC. Its protein is CASSPRSGTYNEQFF.

The rearrangement uses TRBV6-2 or TRBV6-3 and TRBJ2-7; 7 nucleotides align to TRBD1. Germline CDR1 is MNHEY and CDR2 is SVGEGT. The V gene end was trimmed by 6 bases and the J gene end by 3 bases; junction bases not matched to a gene: 2. The CDR3 spans 12 residues. The CDR3 DNA reads as TGTGCCAGCAGGACAGGGATCTACGAGCAGTACTTC. It translates to CASRTGIYEQYF.

The chain has TRBV4-2 and TRBJ2-6; the D is unclear. The CDR3 has 15 amino acids. Germline V lookup: CDR1 LGHNA, CDR2 YNFKEQ. The V gene lost 1 base and the J gene lost 0 bases, with 4 bases spanning the gap. The CDR3: CASSQAFSGANVLTF. The CDR3 DNA reads as TGTGCCAGCAGCCAAGCGTTCTCTGGGGCCAACGTCCTGACTTTC.

This clonotype has only a few counts. This sequence joins TRBV20-1 and TRBJ2-7, with D possibly being TRBD2 (6 bases). Germline CDR1 is DFQATT and CDR2 is SNEGSKA (reference sequence). Trimming stripped 1 base from V and 3 bases from J, with 13 bases between. The CDR3 length is 14 residues. CDR3 nucleotides: TGCAGTGCTAGAGGCGCGGGGTGGGGCTACGAGCAGTACTTC. Its translation: CSARGAGWGYEQYF.

This chain joins TRBV5-1 and TRBJ2-2, with 8 bases fitting TRBD2. The germline V gene has CDR1 SGHRS and CDR2 YFSETQ. This CDR3 spans 16 amino acids. The ends lost 7 bases at V and 0 bases at J; junction bases unmatched: 8. In nucleotides, the CDR3 is TGCGCCAGCCTGGGGACTAGGACATCGAACACCGGGGAGCTGTTTTTT. Amino acids: CASLGTRTSNTGELFF.

The V gene is TRBV6-2 or TRBV6-3, the J gene TRBJ2-7; 9 bases align to TRBD2. This CDR3 has 14 amino acids. CDR1 is MNHEY, CDR2 SVGEGT, per germline. V shed 9 bases, J shed 2 bases, and the junction held 8 bases outside the gene matches. The CDR3 here is CASRGASGTYEQYF. For the CDR3, the DNA is TGTGCCAGTCGGGGGGCTAGCGGGACCTACGAGCAGTACTTC.